Shown below are 16 T cell receptor beta chains from a single sample sequenced in a study of blood T cell repertoires in COVID-19. Repertoires were generated with immunoSEQ multiplex PCR, while TCRdb's copy carries only in-frame clones and drops some. The sample yields some 330,000 clones, approximately 88% seen once. Material for sequencing was PBMCs or T cells enriched from blood (not recorded which). All receptors derive from a man under 40 who had recovered from COVID-19.

The chain employs TRBV5-6 and TRBJ2-3, with D tentatively TRBD1 (6 bases). Trimming removed 2 bases from V and 0 bases from J, with 10 bases in between. Germline assignment: CDR1 SGHDT and CDR2 YYEEEE. CDR3 size: 15 residues. CDR3 nucleotide sequence: TGTGCCAGCAGCTTAAGACAGGAAAGCACAGATACGCAGTATTTT. This codes for CASSLRQESTDTQYF.

The chain couples TRBV5-1 to TRBJ1-2; 8 nucleotides match TRBD1. The CDR3 is made up of 14 amino acids. With V trimmed by 4 bases and J by 5 bases, 7 bases remained unmatched. The germline V gene has CDR1 SGHRS and CDR2 YFSETQ. The CDR3 sequence is CASSPERTGYGYTF. CDR3 in DNA: TGCGCCAGCAGCCCGGAGCGGACAGGGTATGGCTACACCTTC.

V usage is TRBV4-1 and J usage is TRBJ2-1; 11 bases line up with TRBD2. CDR1 is MGHRA and CDR2 is YSYEKL in the germline V gene. The CDR3 contains 17 residues. The V segment lost 4 bases and the J segment 2 bases; nucleotides outside the gene matches: 7. Here the CDR3 reads CASSRTLSGGAYNEQFF. Here the CDR3 DNA reads TGCGCCAGCAGCCGTACCCTTAGCGGGGGGGCCTACAATGAGCAGTTCTTC.

The chain recombines TRBV10-2 with TRBJ1-2, with TRBD1 as a possible D gene (6 bases). From germline, CDR1 is WSHSY and CDR2 SAAADI. This CDR3 contains 13 residues. Trimming left V 0 bases short and J 5 bases short, with 7 bases between. The CDR3 reads CASSESTGYGYTF. DNA of the CDR3: TGCGCCAGCAGTGAGTCGACAGGTTATGGCTACACCTTC.

This chain joins TRBV9 and TRBJ1-6; D unclear. CDR1 is SGDLS and CDR2 is YYNGEE in the germline V gene. The length of the CDR3 is 13 residues. Trimming took 4 bases from V and 8 from J, leaving 10 bases between them. The CDR3 sequence: CASSLGGDSPLHF. DNA for the CDR3: TGTGCCAGCAGCCTCGGAGGCGATTCACCCCTCCACTTT.

This chain connects TRBV6-5 to TRBJ1-1, with D perhaps matching TRBD1 (6 bases). Deletions cut 8 bases from V and 1 base from J, with 14 bases between. Germline CDR1 is MNHEY and CDR2 is SVGAGI. The CDR3 runs to 14 residues. CDR3 loop: CASLGTLPNTEAFF. As DNA, the CDR3 is TGTGCCAGCTTGGGGACATTGCCGAACACTGAAGCTTTCTTT.

The chain uses TRBV7-8 and TRBJ2-7; D is ambiguous. Germline CDR1 and CDR2: SGHVS and FQNEAQ. Trimming shortened V by 5 bases and J by 2 bases, and 10 bases separated the two germline ends. The CDR3 is 13 amino acids. In nucleotides, the CDR3 is TGTGCCAGCAGCCTCGGCGAGGCCTACGAGCAGTACTTC. Its protein is CASSLGEAYEQYF.

This clone was seen just once. The CDR3 spells CTSSQADRVCGYTF. CDR3 bases: TGCACCAGCAGCCAAGCGGACAGGGTTTGTGGCTACACCTTC. The chain is built from TRBV1 and TRBJ1-2; the listed D gene, TRBD1, was not tested against the DNA. TRBV1 is a listed pseudogene. The CDR3 has 14 residues.

The chain uses TRBV18 and TRBJ1-3; TRBD1 is a possible D gene (6 bases). V gave up 3 bases and J gave up 16 bases, with 13 bases separating them. This CDR3 comprises 11 residues. Germline-derived CDR1 and CDR2 are KGHSH and LQKENI. DNA of the CDR3: TGTGCCAGCTCACCCGACAGGTCCGTGTATTTT. Protein product: CASSPDRSVYF.

The chain couples TRBV6-5 to TRBJ2-1; possible D gene TRBD1, 6 bases. The CDR3 is 14 residues long. CDR1 and CDR2 (germline): MNHEY, SVGAGI. Deletions cut 2 bases from V and 8 bases from J, with 13 bases between. The CDR3 sequence: CASSYGPGAYEQFF. The CDR3 DNA follows: TGTGCCAGCAGTTACGGTCCAGGGGCATATGAGCAGTTCTTC.

This clone appeared a few times. The rearrangement links TRBV6-4 to TRBJ2-1, with unresolved D. CDR3 length: 15 residues. V was pared by 0 bases and J by 8 bases, with 14 bases between. Germline CDR1 MRHNA, CDR2 SNTAGT. The CDR3 sequence: CASSDSSRSVDEQFF. CDR3 nucleotide sequence: TGTGCCAGCAGTGACTCTAGCCGTTCCGTCGATGAGCAGTTCTTC.

The chain links TRBV3-1 (or the pseudogene TRBV3-2) to TRBJ2-1; 8 nucleotides agree with TRBD1. The CDR3 runs 14 residues. V lost 3 bases, J lost 4 bases, and 2 bases stayed unmatched. Per germline, CDR1 LGHDT and CDR2 YNNKEL (reference sequence). CDR3 sequence: CASSHTGGYNEQFF. CDR3 in DNA: TGTGCCAGCAGCCACACAGGGGGATACAATGAGCAGTTCTTC.

This chain links TRBV27 with TRBJ2-7; D unresolved. CDR1 is MNHEY, CDR2 SMNVEV, per germline (reference sequence). V lost 8 bases to trimming and J lost 0 bases, with 8 bases between them. CDR3 length equals 12 residues. DNA of the CDR3: TGTGCCAGCGCAGGCCACTCCTACGAGCAGTACTTC. As protein: CASAGHSYEQYF.

The CDR3 DNA is TGTGCCAGCAGCTCCGGGACAGGGCACACAGATACGCAGTATTTT. It is translated as CASSSGTGHTDTQYF. This sequence joins TRBV7-9 and TRBJ2-3; 9 nucleotides line up with TRBD1. This CDR3 has 15 amino acids. Losses at the gene ends were 4 bases for V and 2 bases for J; bases not matched to a gene: 4. Germline V CDR1 and CDR2: SEHNR, FQNEAQ (reference sequence).

This chain joins TRBV20-1 and TRBJ2-1; 7 bases line up with TRBD2. The CDR3 has 15 residues. After removal of 5 bases from V and 4 bases from J, the junction contained 11 bases not matched to a gene. Germline V CDR1 and CDR2: DFQATT, SNEGSKA (reference sequence). The CDR3 loop reads CSAGETSAGYNEQFF. The DNA of the CDR3 is TGCAGTGCTGGTGAAACTAGCGCGGGGTACAATGAGCAGTTCTTC.

V is TRBV5-4 and J is TRBJ2-3; D call uncertain. V was cut by 2 bases and J by 0 bases, with 13 bases left in between. The CDR3 spans 16 residues. Looked up from germline, CDR1 is SGHNT and CDR2 is YYREEE (reference sequence). CDR3 coding DNA: TGTGCCAGCAGCTTAATTGGGCCGGTCAGCACAGATACGCAGTATTTT. It specifies CASSLIGPVSTDTQYF.